The subject of this entry is one T cell receptor (beta chain). Data came from immunoSEQ multiplex PCR; TCRdb stores just in-frame clones and leaves some out. The data show 160,000 or so clones, 78% seen once. V was shortened by 3 bases and J by 7 bases, with 18 bases between the two germline ends. Looked up from germline, CDR1 is MNHEY and CDR2 is SMNVEV (reference sequence). The CDR3 is made up of 15 amino acids. The sample belongs to a study of blood T cell repertoires in COVID-19. Sequencing was carried out using peripheral blood. The chain has TRBV27 and TRBJ1-2; D perhaps matches TRBD1 (6 bases). The TCR originated in a woman aged 80 or over with acute or convalescent COVID-19. Here the CDR3 reads CASSLRERGRGGYTF. CDR3 coding DNA: TGTGCCAGCAGTTTGAGGGAAAGGGGCAGGGGTGGCTACACCTTC.